This T cell receptor (beta chain) emerged from a study of CD8+CD57+ T cells in acquired aplastic anemia. General study findings and limits: Roughly 31 was the count of CD8+ CDR3 sequences that patients shared with controls.

This clonotype has a count of ten or more. Its antigen is undetermined. TCR beta VDJ and CDR3 were profiled, and genomic DNA was the template. Via MiXCR, TCRdb re-called the reads, giving one row per CDR3 protein. The sample has roughly 180,000 distinct CDR3 sequences, around 63% seen once. By flow cytometry, patients selected for sequencing had shown an expansion of CD8+CD57+ cells. The source material was sorted CD4+, CD8+, or CD8+CD57+ T cells (not recorded which) from PBMCs. This sequence was found in a human donor with aplastic anemia.

The CDR3 DNA reads as TGTGCCAGCAGCCTACCCCGGGACAGGGAGTTTGACTATGGCTACACCTTC. It codes for CASSLPRDREFDYGYTF. The chain couples TRBV7-2 to TRBJ1-2, with 9 bases aligning to TRBD1. The V gene's germline CDR1 is SGHTA and CDR2 FQGNSA. The CDR3 covers 17 residues. V trimming: 5 bases; J trimming: 3 bases; junction bases outside the gene matches: 13.